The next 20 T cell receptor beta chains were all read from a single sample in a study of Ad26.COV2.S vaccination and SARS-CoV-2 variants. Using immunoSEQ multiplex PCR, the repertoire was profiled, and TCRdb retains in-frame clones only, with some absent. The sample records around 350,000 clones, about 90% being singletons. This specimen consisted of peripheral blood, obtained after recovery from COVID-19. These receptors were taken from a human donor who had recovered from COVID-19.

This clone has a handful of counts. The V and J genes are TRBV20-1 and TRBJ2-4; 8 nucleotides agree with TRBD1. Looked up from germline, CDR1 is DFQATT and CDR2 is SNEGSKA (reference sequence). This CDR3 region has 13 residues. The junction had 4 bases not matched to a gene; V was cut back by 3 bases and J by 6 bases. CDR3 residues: CSASSGQVNIQYF. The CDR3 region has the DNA TGCAGTGCTAGTTCGGGACAGGTAAACATTCAGTACTTC.

This CDR3 is CAWTDGGSYGYTF. CDR3 coding DNA: TGTGCCTGGACCGATGGGGGCAGCTATGGCTACACCTTC. The chain recombines TRBV30 with TRBJ1-2, with a possible D match to TRBD1 (6 bases). V lost 4 bases, J lost 4 bases, and 13 bases lay in between. Looked up from germline, CDR1 is GTSNPN and CDR2 is SVGIG (reference sequence). There are 13 residues in the CDR3.

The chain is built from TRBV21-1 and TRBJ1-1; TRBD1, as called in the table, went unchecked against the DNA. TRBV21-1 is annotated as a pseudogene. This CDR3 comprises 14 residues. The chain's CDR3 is CARERTLKNTEAFF. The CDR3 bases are TGTGCCAGGGAACGGACACTAAAGAACACTGAAGCTTTCTTT.

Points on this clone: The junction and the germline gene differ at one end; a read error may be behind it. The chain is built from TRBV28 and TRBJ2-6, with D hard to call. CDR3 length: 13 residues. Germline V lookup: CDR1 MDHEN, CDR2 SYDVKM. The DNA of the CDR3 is TGTGCCAGCACCCCCTCTGAGGCCAACGTCCTGACTTTC. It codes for CASTPSEANVLTF.

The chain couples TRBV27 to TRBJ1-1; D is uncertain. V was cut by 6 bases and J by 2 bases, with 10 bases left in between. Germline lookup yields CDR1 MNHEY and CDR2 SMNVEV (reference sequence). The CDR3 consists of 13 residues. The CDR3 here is CASSPGLNTEAFF. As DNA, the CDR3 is TGTGCCAGCAGCCCGGGTTTAAACACTGAAGCTTTCTTT.

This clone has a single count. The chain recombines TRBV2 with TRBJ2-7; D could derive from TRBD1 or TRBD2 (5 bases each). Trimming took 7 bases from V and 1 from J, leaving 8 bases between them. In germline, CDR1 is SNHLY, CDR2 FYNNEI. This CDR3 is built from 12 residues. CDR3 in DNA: TGTGCCAGCACGGGGCCTTCCTACGAGCAGTACTTC. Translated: CASTGPSYEQYF.

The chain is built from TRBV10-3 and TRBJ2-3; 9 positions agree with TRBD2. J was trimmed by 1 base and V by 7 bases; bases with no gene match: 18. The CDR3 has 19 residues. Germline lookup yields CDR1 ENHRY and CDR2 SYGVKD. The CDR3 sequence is CAIKVLSGGLPSGTDTQYF. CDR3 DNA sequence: TGTGCCATCAAGGTGTTAAGCGGGGGGCTTCCTAGCGGCACAGATACGCAGTATTTT.

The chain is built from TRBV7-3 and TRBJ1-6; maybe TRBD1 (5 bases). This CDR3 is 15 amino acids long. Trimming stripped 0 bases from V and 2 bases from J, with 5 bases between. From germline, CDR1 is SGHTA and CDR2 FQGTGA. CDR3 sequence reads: CASSLTRAYNSPLHF. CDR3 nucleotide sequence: TGTGCCAGCAGCTTAACCAGGGCCTATAATTCACCCCTCCACTTT.

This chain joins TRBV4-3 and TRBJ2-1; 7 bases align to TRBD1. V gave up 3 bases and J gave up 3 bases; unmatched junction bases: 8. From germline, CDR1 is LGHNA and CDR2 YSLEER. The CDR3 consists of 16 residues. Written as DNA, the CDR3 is TGCGCCAGCAGCCAGTTACCCGGACAGGTCTACAATGAGCAGTTCTTC. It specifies CASSQLPGQVYNEQFF.

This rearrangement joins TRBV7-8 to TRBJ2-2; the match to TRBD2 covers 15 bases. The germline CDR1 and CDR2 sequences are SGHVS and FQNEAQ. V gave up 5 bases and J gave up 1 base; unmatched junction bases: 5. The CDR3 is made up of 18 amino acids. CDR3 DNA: TGTGCCAGCAGCGGTCCGGGACTAGCGGGGGGGAACACCGGGGAGCTGTTTTTT. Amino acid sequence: CASSGPGLAGGNTGELFF. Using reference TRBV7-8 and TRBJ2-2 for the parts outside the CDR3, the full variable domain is GAGVSQSPRYKVAKRGQDVALRCDPISGHVSLFWYQQALGQGPEFLTYFQNEAQLDKSGLPSDRFFAERPEGSVSTLKIQRTQQEDSAVYLCASSGPGLAGGNTGELFFGEGSRLTVL.

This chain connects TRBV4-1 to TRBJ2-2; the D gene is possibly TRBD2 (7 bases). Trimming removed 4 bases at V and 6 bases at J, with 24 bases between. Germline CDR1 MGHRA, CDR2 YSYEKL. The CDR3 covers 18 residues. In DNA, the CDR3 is TGCGCCAGCAGCCTTAATTGGGGGGCTAGCGGCCCTCCCGGGGAGCTGTTTTTT. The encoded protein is CASSLNWGASGPPGELFF.

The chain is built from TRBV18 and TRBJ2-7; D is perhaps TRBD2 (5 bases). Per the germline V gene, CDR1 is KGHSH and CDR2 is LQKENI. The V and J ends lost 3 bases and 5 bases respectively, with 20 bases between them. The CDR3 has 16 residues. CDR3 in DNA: TGTGCCAGCTCACCGGCCTTGGTAACGGGGAGAAACGAGCAGTACTTC. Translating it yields CASSPALVTGRNEQYF.

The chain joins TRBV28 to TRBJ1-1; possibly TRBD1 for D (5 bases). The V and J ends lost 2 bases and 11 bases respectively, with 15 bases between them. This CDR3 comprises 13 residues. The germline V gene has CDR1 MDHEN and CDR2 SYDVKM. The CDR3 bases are TGTGCCAGCAGTTTAGTTGACAGCCTCTCCGCTTTCTTT. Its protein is CASSLVDSLSAFF.

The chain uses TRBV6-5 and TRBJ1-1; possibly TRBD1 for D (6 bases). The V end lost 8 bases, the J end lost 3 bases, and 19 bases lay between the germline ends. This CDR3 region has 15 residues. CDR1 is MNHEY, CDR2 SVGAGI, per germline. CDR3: CASVRPQGMDTEAFF. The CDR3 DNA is TGTGCCAGCGTTCGTCCCCAGGGGATGGACACTGAAGCTTTCTTT.

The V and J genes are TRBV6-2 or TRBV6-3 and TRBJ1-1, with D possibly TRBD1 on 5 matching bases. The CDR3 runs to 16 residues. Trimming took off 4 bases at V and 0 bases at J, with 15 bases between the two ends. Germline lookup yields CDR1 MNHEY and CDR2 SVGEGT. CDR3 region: CASSLIRDYMNTEAFF. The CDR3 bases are TGTGCCAGCAGTTTAATTCGGGACTACATGAACACTGAAGCTTTCTTT.

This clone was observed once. The CDR3 is CASSVKAGGHSGTQYF. As DNA, the CDR3 is TGTGCCAGCAGCGTAAAGGCGGGGGGCCACTCCGGGACCCAGTACTTC. This chain links TRBV9 with TRBJ2-5, with 8 bases fitting TRBD2. CDR1 SGDLS and CDR2 YYNGEE come from the germline V gene. The CDR3 loop spans 16 amino acids. V lost 1 base, J lost 7 bases, and 12 bases stayed unmatched.

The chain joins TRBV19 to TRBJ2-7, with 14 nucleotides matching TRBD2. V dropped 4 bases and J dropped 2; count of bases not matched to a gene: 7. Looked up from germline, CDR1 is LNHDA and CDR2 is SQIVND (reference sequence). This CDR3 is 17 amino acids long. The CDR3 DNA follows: TGTGCCAGTAGTAAAGGACTAGCGGGGGGCGTAGCCTACGAGCAGTACTTC. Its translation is CASSKGLAGGVAYEQYF. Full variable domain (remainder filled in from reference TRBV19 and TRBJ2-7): DGGITQSPKYLFRKEGQNVTLSCEQNLNHDAMYWYRQDPGQGLRLIYYSQIVNDFQKGDIAEGYSVSREKKESFPLTVTSAQKNPTAFYLCASSKGLAGGVAYEQYFGPGTRLTVT.

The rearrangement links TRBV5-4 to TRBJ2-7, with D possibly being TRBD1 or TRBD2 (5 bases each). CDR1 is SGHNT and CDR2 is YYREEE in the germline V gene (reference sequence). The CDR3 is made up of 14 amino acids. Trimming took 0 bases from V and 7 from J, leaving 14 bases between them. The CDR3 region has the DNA TGTGCCAGCAGCTTGGATGGGGGAGTCGGAGAGCAGTACTTC. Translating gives CASSLDGGVGEQYF.

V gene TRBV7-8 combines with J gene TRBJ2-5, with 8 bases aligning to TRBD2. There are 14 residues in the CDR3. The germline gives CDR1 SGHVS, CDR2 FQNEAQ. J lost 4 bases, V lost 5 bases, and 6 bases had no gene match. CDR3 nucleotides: TGTGCCAGCAGCGCGGGGGGTCGAGGAGAGACCCAGTACTTC. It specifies CASSAGGRGETQYF.

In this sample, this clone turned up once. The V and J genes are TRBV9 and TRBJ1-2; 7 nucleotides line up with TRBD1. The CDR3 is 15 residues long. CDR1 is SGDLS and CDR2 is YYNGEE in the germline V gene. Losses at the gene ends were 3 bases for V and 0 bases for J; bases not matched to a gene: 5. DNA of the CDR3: TGTGCCAGCAGCGGTACAGGGACAGCTAACTATGGCTACACCTTC. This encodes CASSGTGTANYGYTF.